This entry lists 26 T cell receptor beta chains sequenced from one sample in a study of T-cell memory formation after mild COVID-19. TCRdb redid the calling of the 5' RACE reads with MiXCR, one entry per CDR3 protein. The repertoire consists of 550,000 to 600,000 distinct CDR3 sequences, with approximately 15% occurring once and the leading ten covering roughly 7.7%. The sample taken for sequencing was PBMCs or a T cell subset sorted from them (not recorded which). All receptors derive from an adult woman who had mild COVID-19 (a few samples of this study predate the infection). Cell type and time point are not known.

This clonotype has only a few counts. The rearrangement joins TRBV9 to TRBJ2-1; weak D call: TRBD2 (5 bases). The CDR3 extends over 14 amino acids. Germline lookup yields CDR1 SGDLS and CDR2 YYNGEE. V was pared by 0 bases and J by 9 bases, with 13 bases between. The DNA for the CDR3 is TGTGCCAGCAGCGTAGACCCCGAGGGCGGTGAGCAGTTCTTC. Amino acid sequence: CASSVDPEGGEQFF.

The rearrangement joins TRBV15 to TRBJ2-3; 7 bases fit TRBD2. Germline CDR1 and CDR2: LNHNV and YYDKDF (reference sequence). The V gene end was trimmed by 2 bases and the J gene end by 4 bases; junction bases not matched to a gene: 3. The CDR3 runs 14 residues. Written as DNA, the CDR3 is TGTGCCACCAGCAGACGGGGAGGGTCAGATACGCAGTATTTT. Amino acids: CATSRRGGSDTQYF.

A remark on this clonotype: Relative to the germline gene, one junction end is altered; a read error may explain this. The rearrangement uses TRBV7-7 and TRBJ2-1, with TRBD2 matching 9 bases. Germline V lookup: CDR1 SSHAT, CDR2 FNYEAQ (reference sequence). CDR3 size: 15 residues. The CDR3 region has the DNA TGTGCTAGCAGCCCCGGGACTAGCATCCCCAATGAGCAGTTCTTC. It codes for CASSPGTSIPNEQFF. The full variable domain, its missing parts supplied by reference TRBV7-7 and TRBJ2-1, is GAGVSQSPRYKVTKRGQDVTLRCDPISSHATLYWYQQALGQGPEFLTYFNYEAQPDKSGLPSDRFSAERPEGSISTLTIQRTEQRDSAMYRCASSPGTSIPNEQFFGPGTRLTVL.

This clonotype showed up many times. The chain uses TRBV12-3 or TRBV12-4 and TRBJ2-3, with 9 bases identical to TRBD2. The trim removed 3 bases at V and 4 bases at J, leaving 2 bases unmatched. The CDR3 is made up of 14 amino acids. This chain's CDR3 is CASSLAGGADTQYF. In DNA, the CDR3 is TGTGCCAGCAGTTTGGCGGGAGGGGCAGATACGCAGTATTTT.

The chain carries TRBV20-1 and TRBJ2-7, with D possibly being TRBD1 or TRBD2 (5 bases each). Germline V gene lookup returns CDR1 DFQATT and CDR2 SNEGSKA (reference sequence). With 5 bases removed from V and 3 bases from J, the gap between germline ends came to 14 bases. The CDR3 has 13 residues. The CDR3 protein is CSAPGTGFYEQYV. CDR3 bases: TGCAGTGCTCCTGGGACGGGATTCTACGAGCAGTACGTC.

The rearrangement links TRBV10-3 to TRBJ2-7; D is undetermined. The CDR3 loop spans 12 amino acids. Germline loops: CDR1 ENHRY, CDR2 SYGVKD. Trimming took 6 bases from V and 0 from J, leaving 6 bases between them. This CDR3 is CAIRGVSYEQYF. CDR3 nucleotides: TGTGCCATCAGGGGCGTCTCCTACGAGCAGTACTTC.

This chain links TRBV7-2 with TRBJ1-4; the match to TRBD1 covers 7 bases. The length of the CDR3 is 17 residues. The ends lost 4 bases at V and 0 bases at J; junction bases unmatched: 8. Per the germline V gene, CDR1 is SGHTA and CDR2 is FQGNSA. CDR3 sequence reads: CASSSRRQGATNEKLFF. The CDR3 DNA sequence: TGTGCCAGCAGCTCGCGACGACAGGGCGCAACTAATGAAAAACTGTTTTTT. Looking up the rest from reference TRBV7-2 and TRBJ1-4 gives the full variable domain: GAGVSQSPSNKVTEKGKDVELRCDPISGHTALYWYRQSLGQGLEFLIYFQGNSAPDKSGLPSDRFSAERTGGSVSTLTIQRTQQEDSAVYLCASSSRRQGATNEKLFFGSGTQLSVL.

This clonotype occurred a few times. The CDR3 loop is CASRDDPQGGETQYF. DNA for the CDR3: TGTGCCAGCCGAGACGATCCTCAGGGGGGAGAAACGCAGTATTTT. The chain has TRBV19 and TRBJ2-3; D perhaps matches TRBD1 (7 bases). Germline lookup yields CDR1 LNHDA and CDR2 SQIVND (reference sequence). V gave up 9 bases and J gave up 9 bases, with 25 bases separating them. CDR3 length: 15 amino acids.

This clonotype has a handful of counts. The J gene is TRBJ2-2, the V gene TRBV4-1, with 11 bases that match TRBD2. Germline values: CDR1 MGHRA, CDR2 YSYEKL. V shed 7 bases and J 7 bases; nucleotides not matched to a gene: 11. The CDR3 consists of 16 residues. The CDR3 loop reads CASTPPGTSGRGELFF. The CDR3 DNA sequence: TGCGCCAGCACCCCGCCAGGGACTAGCGGTCGCGGGGAGCTGTTTTTT.

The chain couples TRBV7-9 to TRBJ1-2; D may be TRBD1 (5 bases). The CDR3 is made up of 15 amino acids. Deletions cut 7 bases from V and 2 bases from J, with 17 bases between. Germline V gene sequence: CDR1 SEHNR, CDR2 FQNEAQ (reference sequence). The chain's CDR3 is CASIGVGAINYGYTF. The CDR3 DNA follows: TGTGCCAGCATCGGGGTAGGGGCAATCAACTATGGCTACACCTTC.

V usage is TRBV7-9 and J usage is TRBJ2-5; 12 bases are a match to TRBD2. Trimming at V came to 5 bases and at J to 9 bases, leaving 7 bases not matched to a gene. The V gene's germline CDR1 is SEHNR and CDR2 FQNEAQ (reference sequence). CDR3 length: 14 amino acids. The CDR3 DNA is TGTGCCAGCAGCCCGACTAGCGGGAGAATGTCCCAGTACTTC. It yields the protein CASSPTSGRMSQYF.

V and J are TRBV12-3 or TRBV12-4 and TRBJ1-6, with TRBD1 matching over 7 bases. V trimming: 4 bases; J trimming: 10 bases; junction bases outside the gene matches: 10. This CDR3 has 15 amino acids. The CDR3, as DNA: TGTGCCAGCAGTTCGGGTGGGACAGTGGTCTCACCCCTCCACTTT. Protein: CASSSGGTVVSPLHF.

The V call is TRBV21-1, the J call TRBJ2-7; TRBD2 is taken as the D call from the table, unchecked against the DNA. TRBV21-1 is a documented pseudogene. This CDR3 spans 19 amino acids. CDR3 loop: CASSKEIGGQLAGVYEQYF. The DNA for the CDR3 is TGTGCCAGCAGCAAAGAAATCGGCGGGCAACTAGCGGGAGTCTACGAGCAGTACTTC.

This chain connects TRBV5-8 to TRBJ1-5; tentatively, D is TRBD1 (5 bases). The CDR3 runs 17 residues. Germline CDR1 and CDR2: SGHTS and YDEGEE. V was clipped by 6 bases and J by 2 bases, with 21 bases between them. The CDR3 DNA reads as TGTGCCAGCATCCGAACCCGGGGGAATCTTGGCAATCAGCCCCAGCATTTT. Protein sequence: CASIRTRGNLGNQPQHF.

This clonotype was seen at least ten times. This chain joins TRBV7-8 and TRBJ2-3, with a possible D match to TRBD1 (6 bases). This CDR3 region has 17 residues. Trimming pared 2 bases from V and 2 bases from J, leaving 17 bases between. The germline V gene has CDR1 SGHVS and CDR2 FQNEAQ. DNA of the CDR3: TGTGCCAGCAGCTTAATCGGTGGGGGCCACATCACAGATACGCAGTATTTT. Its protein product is CASSLIGGGHITDTQYF.

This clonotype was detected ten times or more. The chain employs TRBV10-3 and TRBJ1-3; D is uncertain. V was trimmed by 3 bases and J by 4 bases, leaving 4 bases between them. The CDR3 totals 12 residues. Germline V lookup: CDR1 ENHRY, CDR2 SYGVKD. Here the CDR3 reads CAISDPGNTIYF. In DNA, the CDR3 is TGTGCCATCAGTGACCCCGGAAACACCATATATTTT.

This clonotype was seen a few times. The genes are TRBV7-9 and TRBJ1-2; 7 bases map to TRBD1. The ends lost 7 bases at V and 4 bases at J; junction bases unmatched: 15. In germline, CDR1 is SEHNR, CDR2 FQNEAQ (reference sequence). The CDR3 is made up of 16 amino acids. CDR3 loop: CASIQQDRDQLYGYTF. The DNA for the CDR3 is TGTGCCAGCATACAACAAGACAGGGATCAACTCTATGGCTACACCTTC. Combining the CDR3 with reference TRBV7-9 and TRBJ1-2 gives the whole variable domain DTGVSQNPRHKITKRGQNVTFRCDPISEHNRLYWYRQTLGQGPEFLTYFQNEAQLEKSRLLSDRFSAERPKGSFSTLEIQRTEQGDSAMYLCASIQQDRDQLYGYTFGSGTRLTVV.

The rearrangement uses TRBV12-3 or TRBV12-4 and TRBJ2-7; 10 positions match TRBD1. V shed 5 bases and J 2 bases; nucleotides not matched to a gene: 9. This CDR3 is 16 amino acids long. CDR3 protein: CASSPTWTGGTYEQYF. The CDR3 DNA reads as TGTGCCAGCAGTCCTACCTGGACAGGGGGAACCTACGAGCAGTACTTC.

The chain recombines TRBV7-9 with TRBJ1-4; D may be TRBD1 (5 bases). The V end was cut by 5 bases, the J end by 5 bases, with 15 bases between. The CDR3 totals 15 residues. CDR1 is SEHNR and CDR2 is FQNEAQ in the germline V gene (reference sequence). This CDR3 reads CASSPDRPRNEKLFF. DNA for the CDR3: TGTGCCAGCAGCCCAGACAGACCGCGAAATGAAAAACTGTTTTTT.

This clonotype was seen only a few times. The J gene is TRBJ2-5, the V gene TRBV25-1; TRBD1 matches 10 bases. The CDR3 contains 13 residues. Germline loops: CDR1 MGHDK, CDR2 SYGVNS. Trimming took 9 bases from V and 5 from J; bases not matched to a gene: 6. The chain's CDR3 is CASGQGGLETQYF. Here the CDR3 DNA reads TGTGCCAGTGGACAGGGGGGATTGGAGACCCAGTACTTC.

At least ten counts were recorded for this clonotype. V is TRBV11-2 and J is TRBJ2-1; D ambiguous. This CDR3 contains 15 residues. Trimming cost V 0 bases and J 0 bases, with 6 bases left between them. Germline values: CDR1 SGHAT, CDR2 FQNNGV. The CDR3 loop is CASSLDMSSYNEQFF. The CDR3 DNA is TGTGCCAGCAGCTTAGACATGAGCTCCTACAATGAGCAGTTCTTC.

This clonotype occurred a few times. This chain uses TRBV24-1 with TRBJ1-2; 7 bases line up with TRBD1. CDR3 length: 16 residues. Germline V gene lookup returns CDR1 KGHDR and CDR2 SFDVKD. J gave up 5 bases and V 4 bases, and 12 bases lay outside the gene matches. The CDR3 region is CATSDPTGTSIYGYTF. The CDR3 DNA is TGTGCCACCAGTGACCCGACAGGGACGTCCATTTATGGCTACACCTTC.

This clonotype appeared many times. The CDR3 DNA sequence: TGTGCCAGCAGCCCGACAGGGACAAGCACAGATACGCAGTATTTT. Encoded protein: CASSPTGTSTDTQYF. The chain recombines TRBV3-1 with TRBJ2-3; 7 bases align to TRBD1. Germline V lookup: CDR1 LGHDT, CDR2 YNNKEL (reference sequence). CDR3 length equals 15 residues. With 4 bases clipped from V and 0 bases from J, the junction kept 4 bases outside the gene matches.

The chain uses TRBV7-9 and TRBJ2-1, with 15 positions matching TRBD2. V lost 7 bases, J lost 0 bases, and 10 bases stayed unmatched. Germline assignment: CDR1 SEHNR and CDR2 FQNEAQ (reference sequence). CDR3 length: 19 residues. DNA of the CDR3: TGTGCCAGCACCGGGACTAGCGGGGGGCCGAATCGCTCCTACAATGAGCAGTTCTTC. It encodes CASTGTSGGPNRSYNEQFF.

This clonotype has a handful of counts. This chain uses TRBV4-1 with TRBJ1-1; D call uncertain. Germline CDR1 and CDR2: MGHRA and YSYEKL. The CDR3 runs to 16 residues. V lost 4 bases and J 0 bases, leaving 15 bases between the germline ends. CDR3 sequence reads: CASSPDAARVNTEAFF. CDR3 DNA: TGCGCCAGCAGCCCCGACGCAGCCCGAGTGAACACTGAAGCTTTCTTT.

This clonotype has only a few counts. Here the CDR3 reads CASSPEGGFSSHEQYF. In nucleotides, the CDR3 is TGTGCCAGCAGCCCCGAAGGGGGTTTTTCCTCGCACGAGCAGTACTTC. The chain joins TRBV5-4 to TRBJ2-7; maybe TRBD1 (6 bases). Germline CDR1 SGHNT, CDR2 YYREEE (reference sequence). The CDR3 loop spans 16 amino acids. Trimming took off 4 bases at V and 5 bases at J, with 22 bases between the two ends.